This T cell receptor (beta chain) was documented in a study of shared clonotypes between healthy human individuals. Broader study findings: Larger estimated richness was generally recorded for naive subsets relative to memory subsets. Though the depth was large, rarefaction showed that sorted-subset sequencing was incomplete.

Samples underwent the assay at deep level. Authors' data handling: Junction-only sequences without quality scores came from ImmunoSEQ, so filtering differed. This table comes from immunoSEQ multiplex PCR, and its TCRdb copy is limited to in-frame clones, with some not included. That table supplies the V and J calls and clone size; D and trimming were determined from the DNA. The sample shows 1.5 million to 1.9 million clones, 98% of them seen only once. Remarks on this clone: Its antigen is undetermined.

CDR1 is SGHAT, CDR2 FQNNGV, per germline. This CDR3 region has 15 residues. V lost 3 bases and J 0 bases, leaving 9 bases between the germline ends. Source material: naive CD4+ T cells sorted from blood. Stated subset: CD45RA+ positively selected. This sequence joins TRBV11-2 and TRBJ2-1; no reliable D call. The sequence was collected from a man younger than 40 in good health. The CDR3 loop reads CASSFWGSSYNEQFF. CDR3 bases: TGTGCCAGCAGCTTTTGGGGTAGCTCCTACAATGAGCAGTTCTTC.